This T cell receptor (beta chain) is drawn from a study of CD8 T cells in ankylosing spondylitis (dated by TCRdb to 2015 to 2018). Regarding the complete study: To find TCR variants linked to disease, the study profiled T cell receptor beta repertoires in ankylosing spondylitis patients and healthy donors. In total, the full study cohort was made up of some 110 healthy donors and 25 to 30 ankylosing spondylitis patients. Peripheral blood was sampled, and synovial fluid was additionally collected from ankylosing spondylitis patients.

Ten or more counts support this clonotype. The specificity of this receptor is unknown. Base-call qualities are not available, and no considerably larger clone is one nucleotide away. Taken from cysteine to phenylalanine, the CDR3 has 13 residues. Only the CDR3 region is kept as DNA, spanning 39 bases read in frame from base 1. Relative to germline, V is 10 bases shorter and J is 1 base shorter, with 11 bases between their ends. CDR1 ENHRY and CDR2 SYGVKD are derived from the germline V gene. Results the study describes overall, beyond this receptor: The disease-linked clones were reported to be significantly enriched in matched synovial fluid samples from ankylosing spondylitis patients. Some motif variants had previously been reported in the synovial fluid and blood of reactive arthritis patients, which suggests shared mechanisms of disease initiation. Blood from ankylosing spondylitis patients appeared to be characterized by a TCR beta motif made up of several highly homologous amino acid variants. The disease-linked clones showed a CD8+ phenotype and occurred at relatively low frequencies in peripheral blood.

TCRdb names Illumina HiSeq 2500 as the instrument used. TCR beta libraries were prepared by quantitative 5'-RACE with molecular barcodes. The authors' pipeline ran thus. A new computational method, built on a probabilistic model of VDJ rearrangement, was used to identify disease-linked TCR variants. TCRdb redid the processing of the public reads, applying fastp at Q25 and MiXCR, and retained in-frame beta chains. Every CDR3 protein is listed once, alongside the most common genes and DNA of its rows. V and J calls and clone size were set by TCRdb, not the authors. The sample profile shows 230,000 or so distinct CDR3 sequences; 24% of them were found once. Together, the top ten hold around 0.64% of the sample.

This clonotype was sampled from a male donor with ankylosing spondylitis or in good health (not recorded which). Sequenced sample: blood, either unsorted or a sorted T cell fraction (not recorded which). The chain is assembled from TRBV10-3 and TRBJ2-4; the D gene is perhaps TRBD2, from 5 matching bases. The CDR3 has the sequence CATGPGAKNIQYF. The nucleotide sequence is given as TGTGCCACCGGCCCGGGGGCCAAAAACATTCAGTACTTC.